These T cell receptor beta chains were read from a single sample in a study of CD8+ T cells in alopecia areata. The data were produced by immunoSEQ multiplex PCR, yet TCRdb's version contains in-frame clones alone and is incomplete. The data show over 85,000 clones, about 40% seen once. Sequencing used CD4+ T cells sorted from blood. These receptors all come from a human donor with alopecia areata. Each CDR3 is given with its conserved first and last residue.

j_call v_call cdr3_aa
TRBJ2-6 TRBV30 CAWRTGSSGANVLTF
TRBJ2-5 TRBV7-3 CASSSGETQYF
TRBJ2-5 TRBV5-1 CASSLKGVETQYF
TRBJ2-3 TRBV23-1 CASSQSGLVQTSTDTQYF
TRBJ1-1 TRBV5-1 CASSQPGDTEAFF
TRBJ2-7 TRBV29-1 CSVVGTAYEQYF
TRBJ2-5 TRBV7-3 CASSPTGGRETQYF
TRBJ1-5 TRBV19 CASSIQRTGPQHF
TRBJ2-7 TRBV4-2 CASSQETHSYEQYF
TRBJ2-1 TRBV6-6 CASSYGVVDEQFF
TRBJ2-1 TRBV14 CASSQDLGTGQFF
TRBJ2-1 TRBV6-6 CASSYSGTGGVNEQFF
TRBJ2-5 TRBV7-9 CASSLRGSGRRETQYF
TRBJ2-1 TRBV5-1 CASSFRDYNEQFF
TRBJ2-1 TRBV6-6 CASFDSGGASEQFF
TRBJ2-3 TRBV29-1 CSVTGQPTDTQYF
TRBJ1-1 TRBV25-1 CASRDRAYAEAFF
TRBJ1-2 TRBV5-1 CASSPETGEGWGYTF
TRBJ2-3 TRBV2 CASRKGLTDTDTQYF
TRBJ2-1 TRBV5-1 CASSLDERNDEQFF
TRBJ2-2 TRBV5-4 CASSFGGRYGELFF
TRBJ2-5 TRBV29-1 CSVERQGARETQYF
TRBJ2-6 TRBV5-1 CASSQQEQGLVSGANVLTF
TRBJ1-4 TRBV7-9 CASSAEINEKLFF
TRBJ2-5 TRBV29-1 CSVLRPTGEETQYF
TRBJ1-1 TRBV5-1 CASSLGVRGHTEAFF
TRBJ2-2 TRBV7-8 CASSLGLAGALNTGELFF
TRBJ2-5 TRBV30 CAWSVSGSETQYF
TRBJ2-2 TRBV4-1 CASSDRGNTGELFF
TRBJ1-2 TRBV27 CASSPSRQGAKSYPYGYTF
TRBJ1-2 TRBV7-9 CASSPTGLRGYTF
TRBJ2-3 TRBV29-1 CSVAPSSTDTQYF
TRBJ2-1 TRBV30 CAWSVQGTEQFF
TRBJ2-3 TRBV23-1 CASSHPDVFVAGGTDTQYF
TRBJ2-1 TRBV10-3 CALMGPGLAGVEQFF
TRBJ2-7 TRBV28 CASSLTSPSYEQYF
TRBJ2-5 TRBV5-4 CASSSSAGRETQYF
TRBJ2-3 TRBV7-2 CASSLAGTQVTDTQYF
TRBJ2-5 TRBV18 CASQRGLAGEETQYF
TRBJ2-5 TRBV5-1 CASSLGATAFQETQYF
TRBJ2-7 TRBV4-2 CASSQEKHPSSYEQYF
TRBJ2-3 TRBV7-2 CASSPSGRLADTQYF
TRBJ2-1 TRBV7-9 CASSLVQGVNEQFF
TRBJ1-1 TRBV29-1 CSVERGGSGTEAFF
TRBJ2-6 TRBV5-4 CASSSLTLSGANVLTF
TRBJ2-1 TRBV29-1 CSVGDRVNGEQFF
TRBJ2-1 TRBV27 CASSLSSGGYYYNEQFF
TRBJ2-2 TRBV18 CASSPRRGRESGELFF
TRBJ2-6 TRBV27 CASSSTPGTGANVLTF